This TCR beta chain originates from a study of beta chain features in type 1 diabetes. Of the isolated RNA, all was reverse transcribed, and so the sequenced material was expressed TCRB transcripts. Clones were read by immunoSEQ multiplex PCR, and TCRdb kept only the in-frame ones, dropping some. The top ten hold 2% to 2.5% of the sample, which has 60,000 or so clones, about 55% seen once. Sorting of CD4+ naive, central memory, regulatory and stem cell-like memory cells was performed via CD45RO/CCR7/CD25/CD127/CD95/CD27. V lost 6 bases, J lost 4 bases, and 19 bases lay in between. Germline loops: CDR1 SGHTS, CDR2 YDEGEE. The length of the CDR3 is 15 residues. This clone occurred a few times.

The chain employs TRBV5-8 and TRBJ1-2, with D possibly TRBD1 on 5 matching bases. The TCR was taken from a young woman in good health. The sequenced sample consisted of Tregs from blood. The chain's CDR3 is CASIPTDQFSYGYTF. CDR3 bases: TGTGCCAGCATTCCGACAGACCAATTCTCCTATGGCTACACCTTC.